Below, 23 T cell receptor beta chains from the same sample are listed, as sequenced in a study of blood T cell repertoires in COVID-19. The repertoire was sequenced with immunoSEQ multiplex PCR; TCRdb's copy has only in-frame clones and lacks some. The data contain 200,000 to 300,000 clones, approximately 88% of them singletons. The sequencing input was PBMCs or T cells enriched from blood (not recorded which). All receptors come from a woman aged 40 to 50 who had been exposed to COVID-19.

V and J are TRBV7-9 and TRBJ1-2, with TRBD1 as a possible D gene (6 bases). The CDR3 consists of 13 residues. V lost 1 base and J lost 6, with 9 bases in between. Germline lookup yields CDR1 SEHNR and CDR2 FQNEAQ (reference sequence). CDR3 sequence reads: CASSLDSGDGYTF. CDR3 in DNA: TGTGCCAGCAGCTTAGACTCAGGGGATGGCTACACCTTC.

The chain links TRBV7-9 to TRBJ2-1, with 10 nucleotides matching TRBD2. In germline, CDR1 is SEHNR, CDR2 FQNEAQ (reference sequence). The CDR3 is made up of 14 amino acids. With 6 bases clipped from V and 4 bases from J, the junction kept 3 bases outside the gene matches. CDR3: CASSGLAEYNEQFF. The CDR3 coding sequence is TGTGCCAGCAGTGGACTAGCGGAATACAATGAGCAGTTCTTC.

The chain uses TRBV2 and TRBJ2-4, with D possibly being TRBD2 (7 bases). Trimming took off 6 bases at V and 14 bases at J, with 20 bases between the two ends. Germline-derived CDR1 and CDR2 are SNHLY and FYNNEI. CDR3 length equals 13 residues. CDR3 sequence reads: CASRREGGGREYF. CDR3 bases: TGTGCCAGCAGGAGGGAGGGGGGTGGAAGGGAGTACTTC.

This clone has a count of ten or more. The chain combines TRBV7-9 with TRBJ1-4; 9 positions match TRBD1. Germline CDR1 reads SEHNR; CDR2 reads FQNEAQ (reference sequence). The CDR3 is made up of 16 amino acids. Germline trimming cut 5 bases from V and 7 bases from J; bases unmatched to any gene: 11. The CDR3 here is CASSLRWGTGSEKLFF. Written as DNA, the CDR3 is TGTGCCAGCAGCCTCCGGTGGGGGACAGGGAGTGAAAAACTGTTTTTT.

This clone was counted between two and nine times. The chain joins TRBV18 to TRBJ2-7; 7 positions agree with TRBD2. Germline values: CDR1 KGHSH, CDR2 LQKENI. After removal of 8 bases from V and 2 bases from J, the junction contained 12 bases not matched to a gene. The CDR3 has 15 residues. The CDR3 DNA sequence: TGTGCCAGCGCGTTCGCGGTCGGGGGGACCTACGAGCAGTACTTC. This codes for CASAFAVGGTYEQYF.

The J gene is TRBJ1-6, the V gene TRBV27, with unresolved D. CDR1 is MNHEY and CDR2 is SMNVEV in the germline V gene (reference sequence). The CDR3 runs 16 residues. Trimming took 5 bases from V and 8 from J, leaving 19 bases between them. CDR3 protein: CASSRQYRRGDSPLHF. The CDR3 DNA follows: TGTGCCAGCAGTAGGCAATACCGGCGAGGAGATTCACCCCTCCACTTT.

The chain links TRBV24-1 to TRBJ2-2; 12 bases map to TRBD1. V lost 7 bases to trimming and J lost 7 bases; unmatched junction nucleotides: 9. Germline V lookup: CDR1 KGHDR, CDR2 SFDVKD. The CDR3 has 16 residues. This CDR3 is CATRDPGQGAVGELFF. CDR3 nucleotide sequence: TGTGCCACCAGAGACCCGGGACAGGGGGCCGTCGGGGAGCTGTTTTTT.

The genes are TRBV9 and TRBJ2-1; 9 positions match TRBD1. The CDR3 spans 14 residues. In germline, CDR1 is SGDLS, CDR2 YYNGEE. V was clipped by 4 bases and J by 10 bases; unmatched bases: 9. Here the CDR3 DNA reads TGTGCCAGCAGCCCGGGACAGGGCAGGTGGGAGCAGTTCTTC. It specifies CASSPGQGRWEQFF.

V usage is TRBV19 and J usage is TRBJ2-5; 12 positions match TRBD2. The CDR3 contains 18 residues. The junction had 10 bases not matched to a gene; V was cut back by 0 bases and J by 5 bases. The V gene's germline CDR1 is LNHDA and CDR2 SQIVND (reference sequence). The DNA for the CDR3 is TGTGCCAGTAGTATAGATCGGCCTAGCGGGAGGGCAGTCGAGACCCAGTACTTC. The encoded protein is CASSIDRPSGRAVETQYF.

This clone appeared a few times. This sequence joins TRBV11-2 and TRBJ1-2; D may be TRBD1 (5 bases). V was trimmed by 5 bases and J by 6 bases, leaving 13 bases between them. CDR1 is SGHAT and CDR2 is FQNNGV in the germline V gene. The CDR3 covers 13 residues. The CDR3, as DNA: TGTGCCAGCAGCGACAGACAGATCCATGGCTACACCTTC. Its translation is CASSDRQIHGYTF. The complete variable domain, with remaining parts taken from reference TRBV11-2 and TRBJ1-2, reads EAGVAQSPRYKIIEKRQSVAFWCNPISGHATLYWYQQILGQGPKLLIQFQNNGVVDDSQLPKDRFSAERLKGVDSTLKIQPAKLEDSAVYLCASSDRQIHGYTFGSGTRLTVV.

This rearrangement joins TRBV11-2 to TRBJ2-1; TRBD2 matches at 8 bases. CDR1 and CDR2 from the germline V gene are SGHAT and FQNNGV. There are 15 residues in the CDR3. V was clipped by 2 bases and J by 4 bases; unmatched bases: 4. CDR3 coding DNA: TGTGCCAGCAGCTTACCGGGACTAGTATACAATGAGCAGTTCTTC. It translates to CASSLPGLVYNEQFF.

This chain connects TRBV21-1 to TRBJ1-1; TRBD1, the D gene given by the table, was not confirmed from the DNA. TRBV21-1 is an annotated pseudogene. This CDR3 spans 15 amino acids. In DNA form, the CDR3 reads TGTGCCAGCAGCCCCCCAGGGGACGGACACACTGAAGCTTTCTTT. Translation gives CASSPPGDGHTEAFF.

V is TRBV5-3 and J is TRBJ2-1, with TRBD2 matching 10 bases. TRBV5-3 counts as an open reading frame of uncertain function. Trimming removed 0 bases from V and 6 bases from J; junction bases left unmatched: 6. The CDR3 is 16 residues long. CDR3 region: CARSLVASGRRNEQFF. The DNA of the CDR3 is TGTGCCAGAAGCTTGGTCGCTAGCGGGAGACGCAATGAGCAGTTCTTC.

The chain is built from TRBV23-1 and TRBJ1-1; D is undetermined. TRBV23-1 is recorded as an ORF, its role being uncertain. Between the trimmed V and J ends, which lost 3 bases and 11 bases, there was a span of 13 bases. The CDR3 sequence is 12 residues long. CDR3 in amino acids: CASSHIPQRAFF. The CDR3, as DNA: TGCGCCAGCAGTCATATTCCCCAGCGGGCTTTCTTT.

In regard to this clone: Other DNA sequences in the same sample also yield this CDR3. The chain recombines TRBV7-3 with TRBJ2-3; 8 bases match TRBD1. V lost 5 bases to trimming and J lost 3 bases; unmatched junction nucleotides: 10. The germline V gene encodes CDR1 SGHTA and CDR2 FQGTGA. The CDR3 has 16 residues. Here the CDR3 reads CASSPGRGRSTDTQYF. As DNA, the CDR3 is TGTGCCAGCAGCCCGGGCAGGGGGCGAAGTACAGATACGCAGTATTTT.

The chain uses TRBV7-9 and TRBJ2-5; 9 bases are a match to TRBD2. This CDR3 comprises 17 residues. With 5 bases clipped from V and 9 bases from J, the junction kept 19 bases outside the gene matches. The V gene's germline CDR1 is SEHNR and CDR2 FQNEAQ (reference sequence). CDR3 coding DNA: TGTGCCAGCAGCGCCCTTGGCGGGAGGGCCTTCTTGGGGGCCCAGTACTTC. Translating it yields CASSALGGRAFLGAQYF.

The chain recombines TRBV3-1 (or the pseudogene TRBV3-2) with TRBJ1-5; D is uncertain. Germline V gene data show CDR1 as LGHDT and CDR2 as YNNKEL (reference sequence). Trimming pared 1 base from V and 4 bases from J, leaving 5 bases between. The CDR3 totals 13 residues. The CDR3 loop reads CASSQVGNQPQHF. The DNA for the CDR3 is TGTGCCAGCAGCCAAGTCGGGAATCAGCCCCAGCATTTT.

In the case of this clone: At one of its ends the junction is not consistent with the germline gene, which may arise from a read error. The rearrangement links TRBV7-9 to TRBJ1-4; 8 bases match TRBD1. CDR1 is SEHNR and CDR2 is FQNEAQ in the germline V gene (reference sequence). The CDR3 contains 11 residues. The CDR3, as DNA: TGTGCCAGCAGCTCGGGACAGGCGCTAGAGTTT. Amino acids: CASSSGQALEF.

The V call is TRBV6-4, the J call TRBJ1-4, with TRBD1 matching over 12 bases. Trimming took 6 bases from V and 6 from J; bases not matched to a gene: 8. The CDR3 consists of 16 residues. The germline CDR1 and CDR2 sequences are MRHNA and SNTAGT. CDR3 residues: CASREPRDRGHEKLFF. As DNA, the CDR3 is TGTGCCAGCAGGGAACCCAGGGACAGGGGGCATGAAAAACTGTTTTTT.

The chain links TRBV5-4 to TRBJ2-2, with 11 bases identical to TRBD2. CDR3 length equals 15 residues. CDR1 is SGHNT, CDR2 YYREEE, per germline (reference sequence). Trimming took 10 bases from V and 6 from J; bases not matched to a gene: 11. The CDR3 loop reads CACRGTSGSAGELFF. CDR3 bases: TGTGCCTGTAGAGGAACTAGCGGGAGCGCCGGGGAGCTGTTTTTT.

The gene calls are TRBV7-2 and TRBJ1-2; D unclear. The CDR3 runs to 14 residues. V lost 3 bases and J 0 bases, leaving 8 bases between the germline ends. Germline assignment: CDR1 SGHTA and CDR2 FQGNSA. The CDR3: CASSFGKANYGYTF. The CDR3 DNA reads TGTGCCAGCAGCTTTGGCAAAGCTAACTATGGCTACACCTTC.

This clone was counted once. The CDR3 coding sequence is TGTGCCAGCAGAGGGACAGGGGCGGTCTATGGCTACACCTTC. Protein sequence: CASRGTGAVYGYTF. The V and J genes are TRBV6-5 and TRBJ1-2; 10 bases fit TRBD1. Germline CDR1 is MNHEY and CDR2 is SVGAGI. V lost 6 bases and J lost 4; bases outside the gene matches: 5. CDR3 length: 14 residues.

The chain carries TRBV18 and TRBJ1-6; 12 bases fit TRBD1. This CDR3 contains 17 residues. Germline-derived CDR1 and CDR2 are KGHSH and LQKENI. V lost 3 bases, J lost 6 bases, and 6 bases stayed unmatched. The CDR3 loop is CASSPGQGAFSNSPLHF. The CDR3 bases are TGTGCCAGCTCACCGGGACAGGGGGCGTTTTCTAATTCACCCCTCCACTTT.